These T cell receptor beta chains were read from a single sample in a study of T cell responses to AZD1222 COVID-19 vaccine. Sequenced by immunoSEQ multiplex PCR; TCRdb stores in-frame clones only, minus some. The sample carries roughly 82,000 clones, 70% to 90% recorded once. This specimen was peripheral blood, taken on day 0 of AZD1222 vaccination. The origin of the receptors is an adult in good health. CDR3s include the opening cysteine and the closing phenylalanine or tryptophan. Fields, in order: CDR3 DNA, CDR3 protein, clone size, V gene, J gene, D gene. D genes are given only for firm matches. Some rows have no size entry. The others give once, few or many, or a class for an expanded clone.

TGTGCCAGCAGCCGGACAGGGAACGCTGGAAACACCATATATTTT	CASSRTGNAGNTIYF	-	TRBV27	TRBJ1-3	TRBD1
TGTGCCATCGGAGATCGTACACATGGGGGCTACACCTTC	CAIGDRTHGGYTF	-	TRBV10-3	TRBJ1-2	-
TGTGCCAGCAGCTTTCAGCTCGGACAGGGCGGTAGTGAAAAACTGTTTTTT	CASSFQLGQGGSEKLFF	-	TRBV7-2	TRBJ1-4	TRBD1
TGTGCCAGCAGCTTATATCTCTATTCACCCCTCCACTTT	CASSLYLYSPLHF	-	TRBV7-3	TRBJ1-6	-
TGTGCCAGCTCACCCCCTAGCGGGGGTGACCAAGAGACCCAGTACTTC	CASSPPSGGDQETQYF	-	TRBV18	TRBJ2-5	TRBD2
TGTGCCAGCAGCGCGCCGGGAACGAACACTGAAGCTTTCTTT	CASSAPGTNTEAFF	once	TRBV9	TRBJ1-1	-
TGTGCCAGCCCGCTACCGGGACAGGGCGTAAACACCATATATTTT	CASPLPGQGVNTIYF	-	TRBV3-1/TRBV3-2	TRBJ1-3	TRBD1
TGTGCCAGCAGTGAACATCCAGGGTCCAATCAGCCCCAGCATTTT	CASSEHPGSNQPQHF	-	TRBV6-4	TRBJ1-5	-
TGTGCCAGCTCACAAGGGGGCACCTATGGCTACACCTTC	CASSQGGTYGYTF	-	TRBV18	TRBJ1-2	TRBD1
TGTGCCAGCAGCCCTAGCTATGGGACAGAATATGGCTACACCTTC	CASSPSYGTEYGYTF	-	TRBV7-3	TRBJ1-2	TRBD1
TGTGCCAGCAGCCTCCGGGACGGGAGGGCGGAGACCCAGTACTTC	CASSLRDGRAETQYF	-	TRBV2	TRBJ2-5	TRBD2
TGTGCCAGCAGTAGGACAGGGTTCGGGAACACCGGGGAGCTGTTTTTT	CASSRTGFGNTGELFF	-	TRBV2	TRBJ2-2	TRBD1
TGCGCCAGCAGCCAAGTGGGGTCCCGGGGCTATGGCTACACCTTC	CASSQVGSRGYGYTF	-	TRBV4-3	TRBJ1-2	-
TGTGCCGCCGGGACAGCAAGAAGCGCAGATACGCAGTATTTT	CAAGTARSADTQYF	-	TRBV10-3	TRBJ2-3	TRBD1
TGTGCCAGCAGTCTTCTAGCGGGGGTCTACGAGCAGTACTTC	CASSLLAGVYEQYF	-	TRBV7-9	TRBJ2-7	TRBD2
TGCGCCAGCAGCTTGGGGGACAGGGGATACGAGCAGTACTTC	CASSLGDRGYEQYF	-	TRBV5-1	TRBJ2-7	TRBD1
TGCGCCAGCAACGCCGGGACAGGGGACTTCAATGAGCAGTTCTTC	CASNAGTGDFNEQFF	-	TRBV4-1	TRBJ2-1	TRBD1
TGTGCCAGCAGCGTGCAGGGCGCAACTAATGAAAAACTGTTTTTT	CASSVQGATNEKLFF	-	TRBV9	TRBJ1-4	-
TGTGCCAGCAGTCCCCGTCGGGGGCTGAACACTGAAGCTTTCTTT	CASSPRRGLNTEAFF	-	TRBV6-2/TRBV6-3	TRBJ1-1	-
TGTGCCAGCAGCTCACGGACAGGCTCTGGAAACACCATATATTTT	CASSSRTGSGNTIYF	-	TRBV9	TRBJ1-3	TRBD1
TGTGCCAGCAGCCTAGACAGGGCACAGCCCCAGCATTTT	CASSLDRAQPQHF	-	TRBV5-4	TRBJ1-5	TRBD1
TGCAGCGTTGAAGCCGGCGGGGACAGGGGGGACTTC	CSVEAGGDRGDF	once	TRBV29-1	TRBJ2-5	TRBD1
TGTGCCAGTAGTATTGTCCTAGCCCCCCGGCCTGAGCAGTTCTTC	CASSIVLAPRPEQFF	-	TRBV19	TRBJ2-1	-
TGTGCCAGCAGTTTTTCGGGCAGTCACTATGGCTACACCTTC	CASSFSGSHYGYTF	-	TRBV6-5	TRBJ1-2	-
TGTGCCACCAGTGATCTGACAGGGAACTATGGCTACACCTTC	CATSDLTGNYGYTF	-	TRBV24-1	TRBJ1-2	TRBD1
TGTGCCAGCAGCTCCCAACTACTAGCGGAGAGCAATGAGCAGTTCTTC	CASSSQLLAESNEQFF	once	TRBV13	TRBJ2-1	TRBD2
TGTGCCAGCAGCTTAGTTTGGGGGGGGTCCTACGAGCAGTACTTC	CASSLVWGGSYEQYF	-	TRBV11-2	TRBJ2-7	TRBD2
TGTGCCAGCAGCTTAGGGGCCATAAGCGCAGATACGCAGTATTTT	CASSLGAISADTQYF	-	TRBV7-3	TRBJ2-3	-
TGTGCCAGCAGTCACCCCCAAGAGACCCAGTACTTC	CASSHPQETQYF	-	TRBV28	TRBJ2-5	-
TGTGCCACCAGCAGAGTCCGGTGGGGGGCGGACGAAAAACTGTTTTTT	CATSRVRWGADEKLFF	-	TRBV15	TRBJ1-4	-
TGTGCCAGCAGCCCCCCGGGGTGGCTCGGCTACACCTTC	CASSPPGWLGYTF	few	TRBV7-2	TRBJ1-2	-
TGCGCCAGCAGCTTAGCTAGCGGGGCCACAGATACGCAGTATTTT	CASSLASGATDTQYF	-	TRBV5-1	TRBJ2-3	TRBD2
TGTGCCAGCAGTTACTCGTATAGGTTAGATACGCAGTATTTT	CASSYSYRLDTQYF	-	TRBV6-5	TRBJ2-3	-
TGTGCCAGCAGTGAGTCCCCTAGCGGGGGGGAGACCCAGTACTTC	CASSESPSGGETQYF	once	TRBV2	TRBJ2-5	TRBD2
TGTGCCAGCAGCTTGTTAGCGGGGGTGTACGGCGCCTACAATGAGCAGTTCTTC	CASSLLAGVYGAYNEQFF	-	TRBV5-6	TRBJ2-1	TRBD2
TGCGCCAGCAGCCTAAACTCTGGAAACACCATATATTTT	CASSLNSGNTIYF	-	TRBV4-1	TRBJ1-3	-
TGTGCCAGCAGCCCCCACTCCACAGATACGCAGTATTTT	CASSPHSTDTQYF	-	TRBV9	TRBJ2-3	-
TGTGCCACCAGCAGTTCTAGGGGGTACCAGCCCCAGCATTTT	CATSSSRGYQPQHF	-	TRBV15	TRBJ1-5	-
TGTGCCAGCAGCGTAGGAGGATTCAGCAATCAGCCCCAGCATTTT	CASSVGGFSNQPQHF	-	TRBV9	TRBJ1-5	-
TGTGCCAGCAGTGGGGACAGGATGGTTAATCAGCCCCAGCATTTT	CASSGDRMVNQPQHF	few	TRBV2	TRBJ1-5	TRBD1
TGCGCCAGCAGCTTGGGGGCAGGAAACTATGGCTACACCTTC	CASSLGAGNYGYTF	once	TRBV5-1	TRBJ1-2	-
TGCGCCAGCAGCCAAGAGGGGGGGGCCGGTCAGCCCCAGCATTTT	CASSQEGGAGQPQHF	-	TRBV4-3	TRBJ1-5	-
TGTGCCAGCAGCTTGACTAGCGGGGGGGCCGGAGATACGCAGTATTTT	CASSLTSGGAGDTQYF	-	TRBV7-3	TRBJ2-3	TRBD2
TGTGCCAGCTGGGCCACCCATGTCAGCACAGATACGCAGTATTTT	CASWATHVSTDTQYF	-	TRBV19	TRBJ2-3	-
TGCAGTGCTAGTCTGAGGGGCCGGGGATCACCCCTCCACTTT	CSASLRGRGSPLHF	few	TRBV20-1	TRBJ1-6	-
TGTGCCAGCAGCGTCGGAGACAGGGGGCGCGCGGGTGGCTACACCTTC	CASSVGDRGRAGGYTF	-	TRBV9	TRBJ1-2	TRBD1
TGCGCCAGCAGCGGGTCAGGCGGGAACACTGAAGCTTTCTTT	CASSGSGGNTEAFF	few	TRBV5-1	TRBJ1-1	-
TGTGCCAGCAGTTACTCGACCCGGGACGGTTCCTACGAGCAGTACTTC	CASSYSTRDGSYEQYF	-	TRBV6-2/TRBV6-3	TRBJ2-7	-
TGCGCCAGCAGCTTGTTTGCGGGGGGACCCCAAGAGACCCAGTACTTC	CASSLFAGGPQETQYF	-	TRBV5-1	TRBJ2-5	TRBD2
TGTGCCACCAGCAGGGCGGACGGGGGGATCAGCACAGATACGCAGTATTTT	CATSRADGGISTDTQYF	-	TRBV15	TRBJ2-3	TRBD2
TGTGCCACCAGCAGAGGATCCGCTGAAGCTTTCTTT	CATSRGSAEAFF	few	TRBV15	TRBJ1-1	-
TGTGCCAGCAGTACCAACCGGGACTACAAAAACATTCAGTACTTC	CASSTNRDYKNIQYF	-	TRBV27	TRBJ2-4	TRBD2
TGCAGCGTTGAAGATTGGGACACCCGGGACTATGGCTACACCTTC	CSVEDWDTRDYGYTF	-	TRBV29-1	TRBJ1-2	-
TGTGCCAGCAGCTCTAACAATCAGCCCCAGCATTTT	CASSSNNQPQHF	-	TRBV12-3/TRBV12-4	TRBJ1-5	-
TGTGCCAGCAGTTACTCGAGACAGGGGATCACCTACGAGCAGTACTTC	CASSYSRQGITYEQYF	-	TRBV6-5	TRBJ2-7	TRBD1
TGTGCCTGGAGCAGGGACTATAATTCACCCCTCCACTTT	CAWSRDYNSPLHF	-	TRBV30	TRBJ1-6	-
TGTGCCAGCCGTCCCGGGACAGACCTATATAATTCACCCCTCCACTTT	CASRPGTDLYNSPLHF	-	TRBV2	TRBJ1-6	TRBD1
TGTGCCACCAGTGGGAGGCAGTACAATGAGCAGTTCTTC	CATSGRQYNEQFF	-	TRBV24-1	TRBJ2-1	-
TGTGCCAGCAGTTTTGAGCGGGGGTACGAGCAGTACTTC	CASSFERGYEQYF	-	TRBV27	TRBJ2-7	TRBD2